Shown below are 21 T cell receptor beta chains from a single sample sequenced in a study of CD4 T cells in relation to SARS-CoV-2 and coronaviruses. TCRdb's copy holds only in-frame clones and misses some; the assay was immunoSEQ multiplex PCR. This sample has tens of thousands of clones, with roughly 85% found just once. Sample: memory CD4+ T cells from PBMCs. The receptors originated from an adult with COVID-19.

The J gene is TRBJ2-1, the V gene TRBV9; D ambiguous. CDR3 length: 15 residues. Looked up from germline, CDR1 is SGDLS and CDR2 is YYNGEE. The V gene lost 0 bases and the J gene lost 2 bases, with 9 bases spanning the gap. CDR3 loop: CASSVEPTTYNEQFF. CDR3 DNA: TGTGCCAGCAGCGTAGAGCCCACCACCTACAATGAGCAGTTCTTC.

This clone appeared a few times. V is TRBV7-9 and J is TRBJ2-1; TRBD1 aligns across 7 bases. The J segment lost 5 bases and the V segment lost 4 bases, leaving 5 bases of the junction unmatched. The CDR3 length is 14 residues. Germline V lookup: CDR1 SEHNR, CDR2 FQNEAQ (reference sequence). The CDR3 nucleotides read TGTGCCAGCAGCTCAACCGGGACAGACAATGAGCAGTTCTTC. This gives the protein CASSSTGTDNEQFF.

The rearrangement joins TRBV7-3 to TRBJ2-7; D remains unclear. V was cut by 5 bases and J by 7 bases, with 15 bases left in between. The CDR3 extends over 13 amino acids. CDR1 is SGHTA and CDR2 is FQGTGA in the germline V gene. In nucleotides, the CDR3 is TGTGCCAGCAGCCCCCTACCTTCGAGGGAGCAGTACTTC. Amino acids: CASSPLPSREQYF.

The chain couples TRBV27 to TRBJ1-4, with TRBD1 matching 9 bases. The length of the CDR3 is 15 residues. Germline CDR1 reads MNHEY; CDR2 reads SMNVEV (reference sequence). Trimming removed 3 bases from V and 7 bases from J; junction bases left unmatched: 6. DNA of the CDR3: TGTGCCAGCAGTTTCCAACAGGGGGCGGGTGAAAAACTGTTTTTT. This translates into CASSFQQGAGEKLFF.

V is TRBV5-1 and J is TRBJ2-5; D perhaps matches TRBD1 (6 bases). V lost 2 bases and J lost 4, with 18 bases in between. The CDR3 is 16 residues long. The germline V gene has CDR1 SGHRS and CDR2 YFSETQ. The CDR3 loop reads CASSFFRGADGETQYF. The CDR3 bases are TGCGCCAGCAGCTTCTTCAGGGGCGCGGATGGAGAGACCCAGTACTTC.

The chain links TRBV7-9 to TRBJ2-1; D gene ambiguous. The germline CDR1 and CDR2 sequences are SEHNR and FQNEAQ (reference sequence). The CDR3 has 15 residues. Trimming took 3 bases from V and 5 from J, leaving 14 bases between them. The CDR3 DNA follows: TGTGCCAGCAGCTTTCTTAGCCCTTACCACAATGAGCAGTTCTTC. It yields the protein CASSFLSPYHNEQFF.

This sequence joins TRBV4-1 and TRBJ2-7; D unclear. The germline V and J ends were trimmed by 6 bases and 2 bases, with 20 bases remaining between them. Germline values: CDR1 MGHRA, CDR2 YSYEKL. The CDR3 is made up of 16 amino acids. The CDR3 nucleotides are TGCGCCAGCAGTACCCCACCTGGGAATTTTGCCTACGAGCAGTACTTC. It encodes CASSTPPGNFAYEQYF.

The CDR3 loop is CASSRDAISGNTIYF. Written as DNA, the CDR3 is TGTGCCAGCAGCAGAGATGCGATCTCTGGAAACACCATATATTTT. The V call is TRBV6-5, the J call TRBJ1-3; no reliable D call. Germline V lookup: CDR1 MNHEY, CDR2 SVGAGI. Between the trimmed V and J ends, which lost 6 bases and 0 bases, there was a span of 12 bases. The CDR3 covers 15 residues.

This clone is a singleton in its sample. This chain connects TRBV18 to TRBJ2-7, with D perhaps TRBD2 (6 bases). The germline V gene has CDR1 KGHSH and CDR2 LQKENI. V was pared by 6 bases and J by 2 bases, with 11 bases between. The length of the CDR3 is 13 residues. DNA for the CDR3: TGTGCCAGCTCCCCTAGCGTAACCTACGAGCAGTACTTC. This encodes CASSPSVTYEQYF.

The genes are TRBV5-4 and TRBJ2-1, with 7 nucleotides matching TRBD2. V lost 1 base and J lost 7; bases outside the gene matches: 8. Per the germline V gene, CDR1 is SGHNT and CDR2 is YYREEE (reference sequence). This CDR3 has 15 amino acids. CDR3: CASSLRGRSGNEQFF. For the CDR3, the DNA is TGTGCCAGCAGCTTGCGCGGGAGATCGGGAAATGAGCAGTTCTTC.

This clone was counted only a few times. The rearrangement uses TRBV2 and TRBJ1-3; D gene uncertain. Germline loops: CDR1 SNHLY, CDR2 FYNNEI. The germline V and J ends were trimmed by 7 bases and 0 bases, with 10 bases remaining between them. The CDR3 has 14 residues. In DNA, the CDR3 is TGTGCCAGCACGGGCATTCGCTCTGGAAACACCATATATTTT. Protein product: CASTGIRSGNTIYF.

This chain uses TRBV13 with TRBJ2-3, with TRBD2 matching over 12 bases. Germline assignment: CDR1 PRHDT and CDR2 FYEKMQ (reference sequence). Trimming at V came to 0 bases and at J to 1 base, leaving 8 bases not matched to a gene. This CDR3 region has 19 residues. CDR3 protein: CASSLGRLAGETRTDTQYF. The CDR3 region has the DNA TGTGCCAGCAGCTTAGGAAGACTAGCGGGAGAAACCCGCACAGATACGCAGTATTTT. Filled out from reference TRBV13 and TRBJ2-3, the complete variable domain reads AAGVIQSPRHLIKEKRETATLKCYPIPRHDTVYWYQQGPGQDPQFLISFYEKMQSDKGSIPDRFSAQQFSDYHSELNMSSLELGDSALYFCASSLGRLAGETRTDTQYFGPGTRLTVL.

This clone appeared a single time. Written as DNA, the CDR3 is TGCGCCAGCAGCCAAGTAGGATCGACTAATGAAAAACTGTTTTTT. This translates into CASSQVGSTNEKLFF. The chain employs TRBV4-1 and TRBJ1-4, with D unclear. This CDR3 contains 15 residues. Deletions cut 1 base from V and 2 bases from J, with 8 bases between. Germline V CDR1 and CDR2: MGHRA, YSYEKL.

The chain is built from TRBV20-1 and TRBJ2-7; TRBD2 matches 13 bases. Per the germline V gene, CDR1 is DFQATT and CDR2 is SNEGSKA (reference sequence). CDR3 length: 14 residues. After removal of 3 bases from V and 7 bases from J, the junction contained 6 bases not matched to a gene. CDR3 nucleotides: TGCAGTGCTAGTTTCGGGACTAGCGGGACAGAGCAGTACTTC. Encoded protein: CSASFGTSGTEQYF.

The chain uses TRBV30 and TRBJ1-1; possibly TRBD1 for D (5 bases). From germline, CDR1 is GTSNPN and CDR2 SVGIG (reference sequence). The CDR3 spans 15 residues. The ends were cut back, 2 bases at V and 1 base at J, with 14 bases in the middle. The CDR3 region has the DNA TGTGCCTGGAGTCCCGGCAGGGTGACGAACACTGAAGCTTTCTTT. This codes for CAWSPGRVTNTEAFF.

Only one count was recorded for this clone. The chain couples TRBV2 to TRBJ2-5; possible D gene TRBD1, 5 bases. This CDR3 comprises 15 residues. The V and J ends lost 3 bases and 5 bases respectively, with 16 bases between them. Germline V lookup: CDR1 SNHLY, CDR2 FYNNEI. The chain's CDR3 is CASSDQGGIRETQYF. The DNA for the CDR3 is TGTGCCAGCAGTGATCAGGGTGGGATCCGCGAGACCCAGTACTTC.

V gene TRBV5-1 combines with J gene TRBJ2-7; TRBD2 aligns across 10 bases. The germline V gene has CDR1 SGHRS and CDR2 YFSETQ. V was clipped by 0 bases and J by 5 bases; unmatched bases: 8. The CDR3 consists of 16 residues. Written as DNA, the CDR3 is TGCGCCAGCAGCTTGGAACCTAGCGGGAGTCCTCACGAGCAGTACTTC. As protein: CASSLEPSGSPHEQYF.

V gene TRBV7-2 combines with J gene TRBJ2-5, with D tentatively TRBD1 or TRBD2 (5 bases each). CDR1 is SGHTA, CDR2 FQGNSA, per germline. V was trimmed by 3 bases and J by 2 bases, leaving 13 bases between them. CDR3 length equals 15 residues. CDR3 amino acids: CASSLGVAKQETQYF. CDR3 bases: TGTGCCAGCAGCTTGGGGGTCGCGAAACAAGAGACCCAGTACTTC.

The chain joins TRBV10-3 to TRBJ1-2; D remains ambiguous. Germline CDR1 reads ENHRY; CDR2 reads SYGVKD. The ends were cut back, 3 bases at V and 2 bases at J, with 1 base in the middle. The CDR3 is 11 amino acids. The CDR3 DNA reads TGTGCCATCAGTGACAACTATGGCTACACCTTC. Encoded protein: CAISDNYGYTF.

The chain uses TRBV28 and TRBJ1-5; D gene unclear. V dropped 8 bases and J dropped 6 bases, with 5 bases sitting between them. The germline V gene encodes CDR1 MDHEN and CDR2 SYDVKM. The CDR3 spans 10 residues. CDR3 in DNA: TGTGCCAGCGGTCGTCAGCCCCAGCATTTT. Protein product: CASGRQPQHF.

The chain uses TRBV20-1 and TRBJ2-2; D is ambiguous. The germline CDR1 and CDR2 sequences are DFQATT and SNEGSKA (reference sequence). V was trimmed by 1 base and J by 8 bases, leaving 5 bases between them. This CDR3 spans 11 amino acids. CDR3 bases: TGCAGTGCTAGAGGGTCGGGGGAGCTGTTTTTT. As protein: CSARGSGELFF.